This TCR beta chain emerged from a study of T cells in localized non-small cell lung cancer. Whole-study results and caveats: Compared with tumor, uninvolved adjacent lung displayed greater T cell clonality, ranking highest overall.

This clone was seen just once. The antigen is unknown. V trimming: 1 base; J trimming: 0 bases; junction bases outside the gene matches: 1. The germline V gene has CDR1 LNHDA and CDR2 SQIVND (reference sequence). The CDR3 runs 16 residues. Clones were sequenced by immunoSEQ multiplex PCR, and TCRdb holds only the in-frame ones, with some missing. This sample has about 20,000 clones, with roughly four fifths found just once. Sequencing was performed on peripheral blood, taken before any cancer treatment. The chain links TRBV19 to TRBJ2-1, with 9 bases lining up with TRBD2. The TCR comes from a man between 35 and 75 years old with stage I lung adenocarcinoma. CDR3: CASSIGSGSSYNEQFF. CDR3 nucleotides: TGTGCCAGTAGTATAGGTAGCGGGAGCTCCTACAATGAGCAGTTCTTC.